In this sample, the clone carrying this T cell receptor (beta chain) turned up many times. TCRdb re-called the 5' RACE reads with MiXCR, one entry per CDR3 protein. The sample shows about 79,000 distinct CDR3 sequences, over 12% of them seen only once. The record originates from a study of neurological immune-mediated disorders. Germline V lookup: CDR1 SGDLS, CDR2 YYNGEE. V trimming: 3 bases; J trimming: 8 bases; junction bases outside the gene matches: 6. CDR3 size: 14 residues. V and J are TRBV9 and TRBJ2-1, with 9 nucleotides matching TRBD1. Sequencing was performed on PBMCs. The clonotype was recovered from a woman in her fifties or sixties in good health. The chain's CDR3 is CASSAWDRAYEQFF. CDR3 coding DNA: TGTGCCAGCAGCGCCTGGGACAGGGCGTATGAGCAGTTCTTC.